This entry lists 25 T cell receptor beta chains sequenced from one sample in a study of radiotherapy plus CTLA-4 blockade in lung cancer. The method was immunoSEQ multiplex PCR; TCRdb's version includes in-frame clones alone and lacks a portion of them. The repertoire holds around 80,000 clones, with under 80% as singletons. The sequencing here drew on peripheral blood, taken from a patient treated with radiotherapy plus ipilimumab. The receptor set was obtained from a human donor with non-small cell lung cancer whose response to radiotherapy plus ipilimumab could not be evaluated. Some clones in this sample may be carry-over from other donors' samples.

The table lists this clone with a few counts. The J gene is TRBJ1-6, the V gene TRBV19; 7 bases fit TRBD1. Looked up from germline, CDR1 is LNHDA and CDR2 is SQIVND (reference sequence). The CDR3 is 13 amino acids. J lost 18 bases, V lost 4 bases, and 12 bases had no gene match. CDR3 sequence (DNA): TGTGCCAGTAGTACCTTGACAGGGCTGGATCCCCACTTT. Protein: CASSTLTGLDPHF.

This clone is a singleton in its sample. This chain links TRBV27 with TRBJ2-1, with 10 bases lining up with TRBD2. CDR3 size: 17 residues. J gave up 7 bases and V 1 base, and 10 bases lay outside the gene matches. The germline CDR1 and CDR2 sequences are MNHEY and SMNVEV (reference sequence). The DNA of the CDR3 is TGTGCCAGCAGTTTATTGGTAGCGGGGGGTCGTAGGAATGAGCAGTTCTTC. Protein sequence: CASSLLVAGGRRNEQFF.

The J gene is TRBJ2-7, the V gene TRBV7-2; D not certain. This CDR3 has 12 amino acids. Germline CDR1 and CDR2: SGHTA and FQGNSA. V was clipped by 6 bases and J by 1 base, with 7 bases between them. Written as DNA, the CDR3 is TGTGCCAGCAGACAGTTTTCCTACGAGCAGTACTTC. This gives the protein CASRQFSYEQYF.

The chain joins TRBV4-3 to TRBJ1-4; 7 bases map to TRBD1. Per germline, CDR1 LGHNA and CDR2 YSLEER. Trimming at V came to 0 bases and at J to 9 bases, leaving 7 bases not matched to a gene. This CDR3 region has 15 residues. CDR3 in amino acids: CASSQDQGEFKKLFF. Written as DNA, the CDR3 is TGCGCCAGCAGCCAAGATCAGGGGGAGTTTAAAAAACTGTTTTTT.

This rearrangement joins TRBV27 to TRBJ1-1, with 7 bases lining up with TRBD1. Germline values: CDR1 MNHEY, CDR2 SMNVEV (reference sequence). The CDR3 length is 16 residues. V trimming: 5 bases; J trimming: 3 bases; junction bases outside the gene matches: 12. The CDR3 is CASSRDSEFRDTEAFF. DNA of the CDR3: TGTGCCAGCAGTCGGGACAGCGAATTCAGGGACACTGAAGCTTTCTTT.

The genes are TRBV14 and TRBJ1-4, with D hard to call. The CDR3 runs 14 residues. CDR1 and CDR2 (germline): SGHDN, FVKESK. Trimming shortened V by 2 bases and J by 10 bases, and 14 bases separated the two germline ends. The DNA of the CDR3 is TGTGCCAGCAGCCAACAATGGGGAGAAGGAAAACTGTTTTTT. Its translation: CASSQQWGEGKLFF. The variable domain in full, with the rest retrieved from reference TRBV14 and TRBJ1-4, is EAGVTQFPSHSVIEKGQTVTLRCDPISGHDNLYWYRRVMGKEIKFLLHFVKESKQDESGMPNNRFLAERTGGTYSTLKVQPAELEDSGVYFCASSQQWGEGKLFFGSGTQLSVL.

V gene TRBV27 combines with J gene TRBJ2-1; D unclear. The CDR3 has 15 residues. Trimming removed 2 bases from V and 2 bases from J, with 10 bases in between. Germline-derived CDR1 and CDR2 are MNHEY and SMNVEV (reference sequence). CDR3 in amino acids: CASSLEGVAYNEQFF. CDR3 nucleotide sequence: TGTGCCAGCAGTTTAGAAGGAGTCGCCTACAATGAGCAGTTCTTC.

The rearrangement links TRBV5-1 to TRBJ2-2; no clear D gene. The V end lost 0 bases, the J end lost 0 bases, and 9 bases lay between the germline ends. The germline V gene encodes CDR1 SGHRS and CDR2 YFSETQ. The CDR3 runs to 16 residues. CDR3 amino acids: CASSLDAATNTGELFF. The CDR3 nucleotides are TGCGCCAGCAGCTTGGATGCCGCTACGAACACCGGGGAGCTGTTTTTT.

This clone has a handful of counts. The V and J genes are TRBV9 and TRBJ2-2; tentative D call: TRBD1 (5 bases). CDR3 length: 15 residues. Germline lookup yields CDR1 SGDLS and CDR2 YYNGEE. V was shortened by 0 bases and J by 4 bases, with 10 bases between the two germline ends. The CDR3 reads CASSVETAPTGELFF. The CDR3 nucleotides read TGTGCCAGCAGCGTAGAGACAGCCCCCACCGGGGAGCTGTTTTTT.

This clone has just a few counts. The chain recombines TRBV5-1 with TRBJ2-5, with TRBD2 matching over 7 bases. Unmatched junction bases numbered 8, after V lost 4 bases and J lost 2 bases. CDR3 length: 15 amino acids. From germline, CDR1 is SGHRS and CDR2 YFSETQ. The CDR3 sequence is CASSTGLVSQETQYF. CDR3 in DNA: TGCGCCAGCAGCACCGGACTAGTTTCACAAGAGACCCAGTACTTC.

This sequence joins TRBV7-9 and TRBJ2-7, with 7 nucleotides matching TRBD1. With 7 bases clipped from V and 0 bases from J, the junction kept 6 bases outside the gene matches. The CDR3 extends over 14 amino acids. Germline CDR1 is SEHNR and CDR2 is FQNEAQ (reference sequence). The CDR3 loop reads CASTSQGNSYEQYF. DNA for the CDR3: TGTGCCAGCACCTCACAGGGGAACTCCTACGAGCAGTACTTC. Complete variable domain (other parts from reference TRBV7-9 and TRBJ2-7): DTGVSQNPRHKITKRGQNVTFRCDPISEHNRLYWYRQTLGQGPEFLTYFQNEAQLEKSRLLSDRFSAERPKGSFSTLEIQRTEQGDSAMYLCASTSQGNSYEQYFGPGTRLTVT.

V usage is TRBV5-1 and J usage is TRBJ2-1, with TRBD2 matching 12 bases. The length of the CDR3 is 17 residues. Trimming at V came to 1 base and at J to 7 bases, leaving 9 bases not matched to a gene. Germline CDR1 and CDR2: SGHRS and YFSETQ. DNA for the CDR3: TGCGCCAGCAGCTTGTCGAGGCTAGCGGGGGGGCGGAATGAGCAGTTCTTC. It yields the protein CASSLSRLAGGRNEQFF.

This clone was seen only once. This chain connects TRBV5-1 to TRBJ2-1, with 7 bases matching TRBD1. The CDR3 sequence is 14 residues long. After removal of 2 bases from V and 4 bases from J, the junction contained 3 bases not matched to a gene. The germline V gene encodes CDR1 SGHRS and CDR2 YFSETQ. The CDR3, as DNA: TGCGCCAGCAGCTTCGGGACAGAGTACAATGAGCAGTTCTTC. Its protein product is CASSFGTEYNEQFF.

The V gene is TRBV25-1, the J gene TRBJ1-6; D gene ambiguous. The CDR3 length is 13 residues. V lost 3 bases, J lost 14 bases, and 14 bases lay in between. The germline gives CDR1 MGHDK, CDR2 SYGVNS. The DNA for the CDR3 is TGTGCCAGCAGTGACGCCGTAACGAGGGCCCTCCACTTT. Encoded protein: CASSDAVTRALHF.

The rearrangement links TRBV13 to TRBJ2-5; 7 positions match TRBD1. The tail of the sequence fits TRBJ2-7 better, so the J call may be wrong. Germline loops: CDR1 PRHDT, CDR2 FYEKMQ (reference sequence). The CDR3 runs 14 residues. In DNA form, the CDR3 reads TGTGCCAGCAGCTTAAGACAGGGATCCTACGAGCAGTACTTC. Encoded protein: CASSLRQGSYEQYF.

The rearrangement links TRBV15 to TRBJ1-4; possibly TRBD1 for D (5 bases). CDR1 LNHNV and CDR2 YYDKDF come from the germline V gene (reference sequence). Trimming took 5 bases from V and 8 from J, leaving 18 bases between them. The length of the CDR3 is 15 residues. CDR3 sequence reads: CATSPGGGLEEKLFF. The CDR3 DNA is TGTGCCACCAGCCCCGGCGGGGGACTGGAGGAAAAACTGTTTTTT.

V usage is TRBV7-2 and J usage is TRBJ2-3, with 11 bases identical to TRBD2. This CDR3 has 19 amino acids. Germline V gives CDR1 SGHTA, CDR2 FQGNSA. The junction had 14 bases not matched to a gene; V was cut back by 5 bases and J by 1 base. The CDR3 loop reads CASSDTSGGSFWGTDTQYF. The DNA of the CDR3 is TGTGCCAGCAGCGATACTAGCGGGGGCTCCTTTTGGGGCACAGATACGCAGTATTTT.

The chain carries TRBV5-6 and TRBJ1-2; maybe TRBD1 (5 bases). V lost 4 bases and J lost 6, with 13 bases in between. CDR3 size: 13 residues. The germline V gene has CDR1 SGHDT and CDR2 YYEEEE. CDR3 in DNA: TGTGCCAGCAGCCAGGGCAGGGCCGATGGCTACACCTTC. As protein: CASSQGRADGYTF.

The chain combines TRBV27 with TRBJ2-1, with TRBD1 matching 8 bases. Trimming removed 6 bases from V and 2 bases from J; junction bases left unmatched: 6. Germline CDR1 MNHEY, CDR2 SMNVEV (reference sequence). The CDR3 contains 15 residues. DNA for the CDR3: TGTGCCAGCAGGTTAGGGACAGGCCCCTACAATGAGCAGTTCTTC. Its translation is CASRLGTGPYNEQFF.

The rearrangement joins TRBV27 to TRBJ1-1; 9 bases fit TRBD1. Germline CDR1 and CDR2: MNHEY and SMNVEV (reference sequence). The V and J ends lost 0 bases and 1 base, in that order; junction bases with no gene match: 9. The CDR3 covers 18 residues. CDR3 loop: CASSLSGQGWAWNTEAFF. CDR3 in DNA: TGTGCCAGCAGTTTATCGGGACAGGGATGGGCATGGAACACTGAAGCTTTCTTT.

This chain connects TRBV4-1 to TRBJ1-5; 7 bases are a match to TRBD1. Germline V gene data show CDR1 as MGHRA and CDR2 as YSYEKL. Germline trimming cut 3 bases from V and 3 bases from J; bases unmatched to any gene: 11. The CDR3 is made up of 17 amino acids. The CDR3 DNA reads as TGCGCCAGCAGCCACCTGGTGGGGACAGTGTCCAATCAGCCCCAGCATTTT. This codes for CASSHLVGTVSNQPQHF.

The rearrangement links TRBV18 to TRBJ1-5; TRBD1 matches at 10 bases. The CDR3 has 17 amino acids. With V trimmed by 1 base and J by 0 bases, 3 bases remained unmatched. Germline loops: CDR1 KGHSH, CDR2 LQKENI. For the CDR3, the DNA is TGTGCCAGCTCACCACTGGGACAGGGGATTAGCAATCAGCCCCAGCATTTT. Protein product: CASSPLGQGISNQPQHF. Variable domain in full (rest from reference TRBV18 and TRBJ1-5): NAGVMQNPRHLVRRRGQEARLRCSPMKGHSHVYWYRQLPEEGLKFMVYLQKENIIDESGMPKERFSAEFPKEGPSILRIQQVVRGDSAAYFCASSPLGQGISNQPQHFGDGTRLSIL.

V and J are TRBV29-1 and TRBJ1-2, with TRBD1 matching over 10 bases. The CDR3 totals 17 residues. The trim removed 7 bases at V and 4 bases at J, leaving 18 bases unmatched. CDR1 and CDR2 from the germline V gene are SQVTM and ANQGSEA. The CDR3 DNA sequence: TGCAGCGCCCACATACGATCCGGGACAGGGGTGATCTATGGCTACACCTTC. Protein sequence: CSAHIRSGTGVIYGYTF.

CDR3 sequence reads: CASSLQYTEAFF. The CDR3 nucleotides are TGTGCCAGCAGCTTGCAGTACACTGAAGCTTTCTTT. This chain connects TRBV5-6 to TRBJ1-1, with D unresolved. The V and J ends lost 1 base and 3 bases respectively, with 4 bases between them. The CDR3 totals 12 residues. Germline CDR1 is SGHDT and CDR2 is YYEEEE.

A single count supports this clone. The CDR3: CASNRGMTGLNEQFF. In DNA, the CDR3 is TGTGCCAGTAATCGAGGGATGACAGGGCTAAATGAGCAGTTCTTC. The chain uses TRBV19 and TRBJ2-1, with 7 bases identical to TRBD1. With 7 bases clipped from V and 7 bases from J, the junction kept 13 bases outside the gene matches. The CDR3 contains 15 residues. Germline V lookup: CDR1 LNHDA, CDR2 SQIVND (reference sequence).